These 9 T cell receptor beta chains share one sample of origin, sequenced in a study of T cell responses to AZD1222 COVID-19 vaccine. TCRdb's copy holds only in-frame clones and misses some; the assay was immunoSEQ multiplex PCR. This table has 200,000 or so clones, 70% to 90% appearing once. The sequencing here drew on peripheral blood, taken on day 0 of AZD1222 vaccination. The receptors were gathered from an adult in good health.

The CDR3 protein is CAIRDRADTQYF. CDR3 DNA sequence: TGTGCCATCAGGGATAGGGCGGATACGCAGTATTTT. The rearrangement links TRBV10-3 to TRBJ2-3; D unclear. This CDR3 has 12 residues. Trimming took 6 bases from V and 6 from J, leaving 10 bases between them. Germline V gives CDR1 ENHRY, CDR2 SYGVKD.

The chain uses TRBV5-1 and TRBJ1-6; D gene unclear. From germline, CDR1 is SGHRS and CDR2 YFSETQ. V lost 1 base and J lost 6, with 8 bases in between. The CDR3 totals 14 residues. CDR3 DNA sequence: TGCGCCAGCAGCTTGAGCCTCGGTAATTCACCCCTCCACTTT. This encodes CASSLSLGNSPLHF.

The chain is built from TRBV9 and TRBJ2-5; D unclear. CDR3 size: 14 residues. CDR1 is SGDLS and CDR2 is YYNGEE in the germline V gene. Trimming cost V 0 bases and J 5 bases, with 11 bases left between them. The CDR3 nucleotides read TGTGCCAGCAGCGTAGCCGGGCAGTCCGAGACCCAGTACTTC. The encoded protein is CASSVAGQSETQYF.

The gene calls are TRBV18 and TRBJ1-1, with no clear D. The CDR3 is 15 amino acids. Trimming left V 3 bases short and J 2 bases short, with 13 bases between. In germline, CDR1 is KGHSH, CDR2 LQKENI. Here the CDR3 reads CASSPWEGPNTEAFF. DNA of the CDR3: TGTGCCAGCTCACCTTGGGAAGGGCCCAACACTGAAGCTTTCTTT.

The CDR3 here is CASSVVPGGDVETQYF. The CDR3 DNA sequence: TGTGCCAGCAGCGTAGTACCGGGAGGGGACGTAGAGACCCAGTACTTC. This chain joins TRBV9 and TRBJ2-5; 8 bases agree with TRBD2. The CDR3 runs 16 residues. V trimming: 0 bases; J trimming: 4 bases; junction bases outside the gene matches: 8. The germline gives CDR1 SGDLS, CDR2 YYNGEE.

This chain uses TRBV6-6 with TRBJ1-5, with a weak D call TRBD1 (6 bases). Trimming removed 5 bases from V and 5 bases from J, with 22 bases in between. Germline CDR1 reads MNHNY; CDR2 reads SVGAGI (reference sequence). The CDR3 length is 17 residues. CDR3: CASSPPGGRGWDQPQHF. The CDR3, as DNA: TGTGCCAGCAGTCCCCCGGGGGGCAGGGGATGGGATCAGCCCCAGCATTTT.

The V gene is TRBV9, the J gene TRBJ1-4, with D tentatively TRBD1 (6 bases). There are 15 residues in the CDR3. Germline lookup yields CDR1 SGDLS and CDR2 YYNGEE. Trimming took off 3 bases at V and 4 bases at J, with 13 bases between the two ends. The CDR3, as DNA: TGTGCCAGCAGCGCCGGCGGGGGGCATAATGAAAAACTGTTTTTT. It is translated as CASSAGGGHNEKLFF. The whole variable domain, filled in from reference TRBV9 and TRBJ1-4, reads DSGVTQTPKHLITATGQRVTLRCSPRSGDLSVYWYQQSLDQGLQFLIQYYNGEERAKGNILERFSAQQFPDLHSELNLSSLELGDSALYFCASSAGGGHNEKLFFGSGTQLSVL.

The rearrangement links TRBV4-2 to TRBJ2-2; D unclear. Germline V lookup: CDR1 LGHNA, CDR2 YNFKEQ. V lost 3 bases and J 7 bases, leaving 6 bases between the germline ends. The length of the CDR3 is 12 residues. CDR3 nucleotide sequence: TGTGCCAGCAGCCAGGTGGGCGGGGAGCTGTTTTTT. Translating it yields CASSQVGGELFF.

The CDR3 loop reads CASSSPSGRISYNEQFF. CDR3 DNA sequence: TGCGCCAGCAGCTCTCCTAGCGGGAGGATTTCCTACAATGAGCAGTTCTTC. This rearrangement joins TRBV5-1 to TRBJ2-1; TRBD2 aligns across 11 bases. Germline V gives CDR1 SGHRS, CDR2 YFSETQ. J gave up 1 base and V 3 bases, and 6 bases lay outside the gene matches. CDR3 length: 17 amino acids.